This section outlines one T cell receptor (beta chain) sequence together with its context. These data come from a study of blood T cell repertoires in COVID-19. Study details: Acute and convalescent COVID-19 specimens originated in the United States, Italy and Spain.

Seattle participants joined during active infection and were tracked over time. The junction had 8 bases not matched to a gene; V was cut back by 1 base and J by 6 bases. The germline V gene encodes CDR1 MDHEN and CDR2 SYDVKM. The length of the CDR3 is 15 residues. As processed by the authors: Estimation of nucleated cell counts was performed using reference gene primer amplification. Method: immunoSEQ multiplex PCR; TCRdb's copy keeps in-frame clones and lacks some. The V and J calls and clone size come from that table; D and trimming were worked out from the DNA. The table has 150,000 to 200,000 clones, less than 90% seen once; the top ten hold about 10%.

The origin of this receptor is a woman aged 55-70 years with COVID-19, enrolled during active disease. Input material: peripheral blood. The chain links TRBV28 to TRBJ2-7, with 8 bases that match TRBD2. CDR3 nucleotide sequence: TGTGCCAGCAGTTTATATAGGCCTCGGGGGGGCGAGCAGTACTTC. This sequence encodes CASSLYRPRGGEQYF.